These 27 T cell receptor beta chains were sequenced from one sample in a study of cytotoxic CD8 clonotypes in ibrutinib-treated CLL. TCRdb keeps only in-frame clones here, not all; method: immunoSEQ multiplex PCR. The data hold approximately 200,000 clones, with 72% observed a single time. The sequences come from PBMCs, collected after 24 months of ibrutinib treatment. The source of these receptors is a human donor with chronic lymphocytic leukemia.

The chain links TRBV6-1 to TRBJ2-4; 9 bases are shared with TRBD1. The trim removed 7 bases at V and 2 bases at J, leaving 6 bases unmatched. Looked up from germline, CDR1 is MNHNS and CDR2 is SASEGT. The CDR3 sequence is 15 residues long. CDR3 residues: CASKKQGATKNIQYF. For the CDR3, the DNA is TGTGCCAGCAAAAAACAGGGGGCAACCAAAAACATTCAGTACTTC.

This clone was seen once. The chain carries TRBV19 and TRBJ2-3, with D possibly being TRBD2 (5 bases). V was pared by 5 bases and J by 3 bases, with 12 bases between. The CDR3 extends over 14 amino acids. Germline V gene data show CDR1 as LNHDA and CDR2 as SQIVND (reference sequence). The CDR3 DNA reads TGTGCCAGTAGTCACCGGACTTTTACAGATACGCAGTATTTT. As protein: CASSHRTFTDTQYF.

Only a few counts were recorded for this clone. The chain joins TRBV11-2 to TRBJ2-3; 8 nucleotides align to TRBD1. Looked up from germline, CDR1 is SGHAT and CDR2 is FQNNGV. V dropped 5 bases and J dropped 0; count of bases not matched to a gene: 7. This CDR3 spans 16 amino acids. CDR3 sequence: CASSPGRDRSTDTQYF. The CDR3 nucleotides are TGTGCCAGCAGCCCAGGGCGGGACAGGAGCACAGATACGCAGTATTTT.

The chain uses TRBV5-4 and TRBJ2-7, with a possible D match to TRBD1 (6 bases). V was trimmed by 0 bases and J by 7 bases, leaving 14 bases between them. The CDR3 loop spans 14 amino acids. Germline V gene data show CDR1 as SGHNT and CDR2 as YYREEE (reference sequence). CDR3 residues: CASSLDRVLHEQYF. CDR3 bases: TGTGCCAGCAGCTTGGACAGGGTCTTGCATGAGCAGTACTTC.

The chain links TRBV28 to TRBJ1-4, with a possible D match to TRBD1 (6 bases). Germline CDR1 and CDR2: MDHEN and SYDVKM. This CDR3 comprises 14 residues. The V gene lost 3 bases and the J gene lost 6 bases, with 11 bases spanning the gap. The CDR3 DNA is TGTGCCAGCAGTTTCGGGGGCGAGGATGAAAAACTGTTTTTT. It codes for CASSFGGEDEKLFF.

V gene TRBV5-1 combines with J gene TRBJ2-5, with 11 nucleotides matching TRBD1. V lost 4 bases to trimming and J lost 5 bases; unmatched junction nucleotides: 7. Germline CDR1 reads SGHRS; CDR2 reads YFSETQ. There are 15 residues in the CDR3. The CDR3 loop reads CASSPSGTGGETQYF. The CDR3 bases are TGCGCCAGCAGCCCCTCCGGGACAGGGGGGGAGACCCAGTACTTC.

In this sample, this clone turned up once. CDR3 nucleotide sequence: TGTGCCAGTAGTTTATGGGACAGGGGCAATCAGCCCCAGCATTTT. The encoded protein is CASSLWDRGNQPQHF. The chain combines TRBV19 with TRBJ1-5, with 9 bases aligning to TRBD1. CDR1 and CDR2 (germline): LNHDA, SQIVND (reference sequence). The junction had 4 bases not matched to a gene; V was cut back by 5 bases and J by 2 bases. The CDR3 is 15 residues long. Supplemented by reference TRBV19 and TRBJ1-5, the full variable domain reads DGGITQSPKYLFRKEGQNVTLSCEQNLNHDAMYWYRQDPGQGLRLIYYSQIVNDFQKGDIAEGYSVSREKKESFPLTVTSAQKNPTAFYLCASSLWDRGNQPQHFGDGTRLSIL.

The chain joins TRBV29-1 to TRBJ1-1, with a tentative D call TRBD1 (5 bases). Germline V lookup: CDR1 SQVTM, CDR2 ANQGSEA. Trimming cost V 8 bases and J 3 bases, with 13 bases left between them. There are 12 residues in the CDR3. CDR3 nucleotide sequence: TGCAGCTCATCCAGGGCGGACACTGAAGCTTTCTTT. Its translation: CSSSRADTEAFF. The whole variable domain, remainder taken from reference TRBV29-1 and TRBJ1-1, is SAVISQKPSRDICQRGTSLTIQCQVDSQVTMMFWYRQQPGQSLTLIATANQGSEATYESGFVIDKFPISRPNLTFSTLTVSNMSPEDSSIYLCSSSRADTEAFFGQGTRLTVV.

The chain links TRBV5-1 to TRBJ1-1; possibly TRBD1 for D (5 bases). Trimming left V 3 bases short and J 4 bases short, with 13 bases between. In germline, CDR1 is SGHRS, CDR2 YFSETQ. This CDR3 contains 14 residues. The CDR3 DNA reads as TGCGCCAGCAGCTGGGGTATCGGGGGCACTGAAGCTTTCTTT. Amino acids: CASSWGIGGTEAFF.

This clone was seen only a few times. The V and J genes are TRBV5-4 and TRBJ2-7; TRBD2 matches at 8 bases. Germline CDR1 SGHNT, CDR2 YYREEE (reference sequence). V lost 4 bases, J lost 8 bases, and 11 bases stayed unmatched. The CDR3 sequence is 14 residues long. For the CDR3, the DNA is TGTGCCAGCAGCGTAAGCGGGAGACTACCGCAGCAGTACTTC. Translated: CASSVSGRLPQQYF.

This chain joins TRBV6-1 and TRBJ1-2, with D maybe TRBD1 (5 bases). Per germline, CDR1 MNHNS and CDR2 SASEGT. The CDR3 is made up of 13 amino acids. V lost 3 bases, J lost 6 bases, and 11 bases lay in between. The CDR3 DNA sequence: TGTGCCAGCAGTGAGCAGGGAATCGATGGCTACACCTTC. This gives the protein CASSEQGIDGYTF.

The sample holds a few counts of this clone. The V and J genes are TRBV19 and TRBJ2-5; D might be TRBD1 or TRBD2, each matching 6 bases. The CDR3 loop spans 15 amino acids. The germline CDR1 and CDR2 sequences are LNHDA and SQIVND (reference sequence). Trimming took 5 bases from V and 5 from J, leaving 18 bases between them. CDR3 in amino acids: CASSQGGQGLETQYF. CDR3 sequence (DNA): TGTGCCAGTAGTCAAGGGGGGCAGGGGCTCGAGACCCAGTACTTC.

The gene calls are TRBV15 and TRBJ2-4; TRBD2 is a possible D gene (5 bases). The germline gives CDR1 LNHNV, CDR2 YYDKDF (reference sequence). This CDR3 is built from 15 residues. Trimming stripped 3 bases from V and 0 bases from J, with 9 bases between. This CDR3 is CATSRARVAKNIQYF. CDR3 nucleotide sequence: TGTGCCACCAGCAGGGCGAGGGTAGCCAAAAACATTCAGTACTTC.

The V gene is TRBV5-1, the J gene TRBJ2-3, with 10 bases fitting TRBD2. V was clipped by 3 bases and J by 2 bases; unmatched bases: 6. CDR3 length equals 16 residues. CDR1 and CDR2 from the germline V gene are SGHRS and YFSETQ. CDR3 amino acids: CASSYGLAENTDTQYF. The CDR3 DNA is TGCGCCAGCAGCTATGGACTAGCGGAAAACACAGATACGCAGTATTTT.

This clone occurred a few times. J is TRBJ2-2 and V is TRBV7-2; 15 nucleotides agree with TRBD2. The CDR3 length is 18 residues. The germline V gene encodes CDR1 SGHTA and CDR2 FQGNSA. The J segment lost 7 bases and the V segment lost 5 bases, leaving 11 bases of the junction unmatched. CDR3 DNA: TGTGCCAGCAGCGGACCGGGACTAGCGGGAGGTATCGGCGGGGAGCTGTTTTTT. Translation gives CASSGPGLAGGIGGELFF.

This clone was detected once. Other DNA sequences within the sample encode an identical CDR3. The chain links TRBV15 to TRBJ1-5; D gene uncertain. Trimming cost V 0 bases and J 4 bases, with 4 bases left between them. In germline, CDR1 is LNHNV, CDR2 YYDKDF (reference sequence). The CDR3 is made up of 13 amino acids. CDR3 sequence: CATSRDVNQPQHF. The CDR3 DNA is TGTGCCACCAGCAGAGACGTGAATCAGCCCCAGCATTTT. The whole variable domain, remainder taken from reference TRBV15 and TRBJ1-5, is DAMVIQNPRYQVTQFGKPVTLSCSQTLNHNVMYWYQQKSSQAPKLLFHYYDKDFNNEADTPDNFQSRRPNTSFCFLDIRSPGLGDTAMYLCATSRDVNQPQHFGDGTRLSIL.

This chain uses TRBV7-9 with TRBJ1-1; weak D call: TRBD1 (6 bases). The V gene lost 2 bases and the J gene lost 7 bases, with 14 bases spanning the gap. Germline V lookup: CDR1 SEHNR, CDR2 FQNEAQ (reference sequence). This CDR3 has 14 residues. The CDR3 nucleotides are TGTGCCAGCAGCTTATTGGGGGGCTTGGGTGAAGCTTTCTTT. Its protein product is CASSLLGGLGEAFF.

The V call is TRBV28, the J call TRBJ2-7, with 11 bases aligning to TRBD2. Looked up from germline, CDR1 is MDHEN and CDR2 is SYDVKM. V lost 4 bases and J lost 5; bases outside the gene matches: 7. CDR3 length: 15 amino acids. The CDR3 DNA is TGTGCCAGCAGTTCTCGTACTAGCGGGAGCCACGAGCAGTACTTC. This codes for CASSSRTSGSHEQYF.

The CDR3 protein is CASGGSWTGYGYTF. CDR3 sequence (DNA): TGTGCCAGCGGAGGTTCATGGACGGGCTATGGCTACACCTTC. The V and J genes are TRBV27 and TRBJ1-2; D gene ambiguous. The V gene lost 8 bases and the J gene lost 4 bases, with 17 bases spanning the gap. The CDR3 sequence is 14 residues long. CDR1 and CDR2 (germline): MNHEY, SMNVEV (reference sequence).

This sequence joins TRBV27 and TRBJ2-1, with TRBD2 matching 9 bases. Germline V gene lookup returns CDR1 MNHEY and CDR2 SMNVEV (reference sequence). J lost 8 bases, V lost 6 bases, and 11 bases had no gene match. This CDR3 is 15 amino acids long. As DNA, the CDR3 is TGTGCCAGCAGCCTCTATAGCGGGAGTATCCATGAGCAGTTCTTC. Its protein product is CASSLYSGSIHEQFF.

The V call is TRBV27, the J call TRBJ2-5; 8 nucleotides align to TRBD1. Germline CDR1 is MNHEY and CDR2 is SMNVEV (reference sequence). The CDR3 is 14 residues long. V shed 4 bases and J 4 bases; nucleotides not matched to a gene: 5. The CDR3 protein is CASSSRTGRETQYF. The CDR3 nucleotides read TGTGCCAGCAGTTCACGGACAGGGAGAGAGACCCAGTACTTC.

This sequence joins TRBV29-1 and TRBJ2-1; a weak D match, TRBD1 (6 bases). Germline V gene data show CDR1 as SQVTM and CDR2 as ANQGSEA. The V gene lost 5 bases and the J gene lost 0 bases, with 8 bases spanning the gap. The CDR3 sequence is 13 residues long. CDR3 sequence reads: CSVLDSSYNEQFF. In DNA, the CDR3 is TGCAGCGTTCTGGACAGCTCCTACAATGAGCAGTTCTTC.

This chain links TRBV5-4 with TRBJ2-7, with 7 bases fitting TRBD2. The CDR3 has 13 amino acids. J lost 3 bases, V lost 5 bases, and 5 bases had no gene match. In germline, CDR1 is SGHNT, CDR2 YYREEE (reference sequence). The CDR3 loop reads CASSREAGYEQYF. The DNA of the CDR3 is TGTGCCAGCAGTCGGGAGGCCGGCTACGAGCAGTACTTC.

In this sample, this clone turned up a few times. The chain joins TRBV10-3 to TRBJ2-2, with TRBD2 identical over 9 bases. The CDR3 is 14 residues long. Trimming took 8 bases from V and 5 from J; bases not matched to a gene: 6. CDR1 is ENHRY, CDR2 SYGVKD, per germline. CDR3 protein: CAIQGLAGTGELFF. CDR3 coding DNA: TGTGCCATCCAGGGGCTAGCGGGAACCGGGGAGCTGTTTTTT.

The chain carries TRBV28 and TRBJ2-1; unclear D gene. The CDR3 covers 13 residues. The germline V gene has CDR1 MDHEN and CDR2 SYDVKM. V lost 1 base to trimming and J lost 4 bases, with 5 bases between them. The CDR3 protein is CASSLSEYNEQFF. The DNA of the CDR3 is TGTGCCAGCAGTTTATCCGAATACAATGAGCAGTTCTTC.

The chain employs TRBV27 and TRBJ2-1; D is unclear. CDR3 size: 15 residues. Germline V CDR1 and CDR2: MNHEY, SMNVEV (reference sequence). Trimming shortened V by 3 bases and J by 2 bases, and 11 bases separated the two germline ends. The CDR3 is CASSLRHPAYNEQFF. The CDR3 DNA is TGTGCCAGCAGTTTGAGGCATCCAGCCTACAATGAGCAGTTCTTC.

This sequence joins TRBV29-1 and TRBJ2-1; 13 nucleotides align to TRBD2. This CDR3 comprises 14 residues. CDR1 is SQVTM, CDR2 ANQGSEA, per germline. With 4 bases clipped from V and 8 bases from J, the junction kept 5 bases outside the gene matches. In nucleotides, the CDR3 is TGCAGCGTTGTAGGACTAGCGGGAGTTGATGAGCAGTTCTTC. It codes for CSVVGLAGVDEQFF.